The rows below give T cell receptor beta chains drawn from one sample of a study of cytomegalovirus exposure and HLA in healthy donors. Repertoires were generated with immunoSEQ multiplex PCR, while TCRdb's copy carries only in-frame clones and drops some. The sample lists about 120,000 clones; around 77% were seen once. Input material: PBMCs. These receptors all stem from a woman aged 30 to 39 in good health and CMV-seropositive. CDR3s include the opening cysteine and the closing phenylalanine or tryptophan. The D gene is left open where the match is weak. Size is omitted from some rows. Given values are once, few, many or a class for expanded clones.

v_gene	abundance	j_gene	d_gene	CDR3nt	CDR3aa
TRBV2	.	TRBJ1-3	TRBD1	TGTGCCAGCATTTCGCCCCGTGGACAGGGTAAAAACACCATATATTTT	CASISPRGQGKNTIYF
TRBV6-1	.	TRBJ1-2	TRBD1	TGTGCCAACAACCCGGACAGGCAGATAAACTATGGCTACACCTTC	CANNPDRQINYGYTF
TRBV10-3	once	TRBJ1-1	.	TGTGCCATCAGTGTAGCGGGAGGGATCACTGAAGCTTTCTTT	CAISVAGGITEAFF
TRBV18	once	TRBJ1-4	.	TGTGCCAGCTCACGTAAGAGAGTCTCGGGTTCGGATGAAAAACTGTTTTTT	CASSRKRVSGSDEKLFF
TRBV4-1	.	TRBJ2-3	TRBD2	TGCGCCAGCAGCCAAGGGCTAGCGGGAAGCACAGATACGCAGTATTTT	CASSQGLAGSTDTQYF
TRBV4-2	.	TRBJ2-3	TRBD1	TGTGCCAGCAGCCTAGCCAGACAGGGGAACACAGATACGCAGTATTTT	CASSLARQGNTDTQYF
TRBV30	.	TRBJ2-3	.	TGTGCCTGGAGAGAACAGGGCAGCACAGATACGCAGTATTTT	CAWREQGSTDTQYF
TRBV5-1	.	TRBJ1-5	.	TGCGCCAGCAGCTTGGACACCCCACCCTCGACCCAGCATTTT	CASSLDTPPSTQHF
TRBV5-1	.	TRBJ1-4	.	TGCGCCAGCAGCTTCCAGGGGCAGCCAACTAATGAAAAACTGTTTTTT	CASSFQGQPTNEKLFF
TRBV7-2	few	TRBJ1-2	TRBD1	TGTGCCAGCAGCTTGAACAGGGGGCTAAAGAGTGGCTACACCTTC	CASSLNRGLKSGYTF
TRBV6-6	few	TRBJ1-1	.	TGTGCCAGCAGTTACTTACTTCAGGGGAACACTGAAGCTTTCTTT	CASSYLLQGNTEAFF
TRBV19	.	TRBJ1-1	TRBD1	TGTGCCACCGGCGACAGGGCGAACACTGAAGCTTTCTTT	CATGDRANTEAFF
TRBV7-9	.	TRBJ1-6	TRBD1	TGTGCCAGCAGCCTATCTGCAGGGGGCTTAACCTATAATTCACCCCTCCACTTT	CASSLSAGGLTYNSPLHF
TRBV11-3	.	TRBJ2-7	TRBD1	TGTGCCAGCAGCCCCCAAGGGCAGGGGGCGGGAGAGCAGTACTTC	CASSPQGQGAGEQYF
TRBV19	.	TRBJ2-2	.	TGTGCCAGTAGTATATACAGGGTAGACACCGGGGAGCTGTTTTTT	CASSIYRVDTGELFF
TRBV15	.	TRBJ2-1	TRBD2	TGTGCCACCAGCGGCGACGGACTAGCGGGGGGCAATGAGCAGTTCTTC	CATSGDGLAGGNEQFF
TRBV27	.	TRBJ2-3	.	TGTGCCAGCAGTTTTAACGGGGGGCGTTACACAGATACGCAGTATTTT	CASSFNGGRYTDTQYF
TRBV7-9	.	TRBJ2-5	.	TGTGCCAGCAGCTTAGATAGTACAGGGTGGGAGACCCAGTACTTC	CASSLDSTGWETQYF
TRBV29-1	.	TRBJ2-3	.	TGCAGCGGTATGGGGGCATCAGCAGATACGCAGTATTTT	CSGMGASADTQYF
TRBV18	.	TRBJ2-7	.	TGTGCCAGCTCAACCGGAGTCCCCTACGAGCAGTACTTC	CASSTGVPYEQYF
TRBV7-9	.	TRBJ1-2	TRBD1	TGTGCCAGCAGCAATGCCGGGACAGGGTCCGGCTACACCTTC	CASSNAGTGSGYTF
TRBV5-1	.	TRBJ2-5	.	TGCGCCAGCAGCTTAGGAGACAGGGGAGGGGAAGAGACCCAGTACTTC	CASSLGDRGGEETQYF
TRBV19	few	TRBJ1-1	.	TGTGCCAGTAGGGAAAGAGGGTACACTGAAGCTTTCTTT	CASRERGYTEAFF
TRBV5-8	.	TRBJ2-7	.	TGTGCCAGCAGCTCTGGCAGGGATAGGAACGAGCAGTACTTC	CASSSGRDRNEQYF
TRBV11-2	few	TRBJ1-2	.	TGTGCCAGCAGCTCCCGGGGGGGGAACTATGGCTACACCTTC	CASSSRGGNYGYTF
TRBV14	few	TRBJ2-1	.	TGTGCCAGCAGCCACCGGGACTGGACCTACAATGAGCAGTTCTTC	CASSHRDWTYNEQFF
TRBV4-2	once	TRBJ1-2	.	TGTGCCAGCACCTCAGGCTATGGCTACACCTTC	CASTSGYGYTF
TRBV25-1	.	TRBJ1-1	.	TGTGCCAGCAGGAATGACCCAGGTTTCGCCACTGAAGCTTTCTTT	CASRNDPGFATEAFF
TRBV5-1	.	TRBJ1-2	.	TGCGCCAGCAGCTTGGATCCCGCGACAGGCTATGGCTACACCTTC	CASSLDPATGYGYTF
TRBV7-8	.	TRBJ2-7	.	TGTGCCAGCAGCTTAGCGGTGGCAGAGCAGTACTTC	CASSLAVAEQYF
TRBV6-6	few	TRBJ2-7	TRBD2	TGTGCCAGCAGCCCCTCGACTAGCGGGAACGAGCAGTACTTC	CASSPSTSGNEQYF
TRBV11-3	.	TRBJ1-1	.	TGTGCCAGCAGCAAAGACAGTAACACTGAAGCTTTCTTT	CASSKDSNTEAFF
TRBV4-2	once	TRBJ2-7	.	TGTGCCAGCAGCCCCCGATTAGAGACAGGCTTGGTCTACGAGCAGTACTTC	CASSPRLETGLVYEQYF
TRBV5-1	.	TRBJ1-4	.	TGCGCCAGCAGCTTGGGGCCCCTACAGGGCGGACTGTTTTTT	CASSLGPLQGGLFF
TRBV5-1	.	TRBJ2-7	TRBD1	TGCGCCAGCAGTTACCAGGGGGACGCTTCCTACGAGCAGTACTTC	CASSYQGDASYEQYF
TRBV18	few	TRBJ1-1	TRBD1	TGTGCCAGCTCACCTAACGGACAGGGGGAAGCTTTCTTT	CASSPNGQGEAFF
TRBV5-1	.	TRBJ1-4	TRBD1	TGCGCCAGCAGCTTATCGGGACAGGGGGTTGCGAGGATCGAGGAAAAACTGTTTTTT	CASSLSGQGVARIEEKLFF
TRBV6-5	.	TRBJ1-3	TRBD1	TGTGCCAGCAGACGACAGGGTGCCTCTGGAAACACCATATATTTT	CASRRQGASGNTIYF
TRBV7-3	.	TRBJ1-1	TRBD1	TGTGCCAGCAGCTCCGACAGGGGGAACACTGAAGCTTTCTTT	CASSSDRGNTEAFF
TRBV2	.	TRBJ1-5	.	TGTGCCAGCAGTGATGAACAGATCAATCAGCCCCAGCATTTT	CASSDEQINQPQHF
TRBV2	.	TRBJ2-7	TRBD2	TGTGCCAGCGGGATAGCGGGAGGTGGCGACGAGCAGTACTTC	CASGIAGGGDEQYF
TRBV5-1	few	TRBJ1-2	TRBD1	TGCGCCAGCAGCCCCGGGACAGGGAATGTTGGTGGCTACACCTTC	CASSPGTGNVGGYTF
TRBV23-1	once	TRBJ2-7	.	TGCGCCAGCAGTCAACAGGGGAAATATCTCTACGAGCAGTACTTC	CASSQQGKYLYEQYF
TRBV7-3	.	TRBJ2-5	TRBD2	TGTGCCAGCAGCTTATCGCGGGGGGCCTTGGAGACCCAGTACTTC	CASSLSRGALETQYF
TRBV27	.	TRBJ1-5	.	TGTGCCAGCAGTTCTCAGGGAGGGAATCAGCCCCAGCATTTT	CASSSQGGNQPQHF
TRBV7-9	.	TRBJ2-7	TRBD1	TGTGCCAGCAGCTTAATTTCCGGGACAGGGGGCACCTACGAGCAGTACTTC	CASSLISGTGGTYEQYF
TRBV30	.	TRBJ1-2	.	TGTGCCTGGAGTGCTAAGGGGGTGTTGGCTGGCTACACCTTC	CAWSAKGVLAGYTF
TRBV9	.	TRBJ2-1	.	TGTGCCAGCAGCGTAGGGGAGAATGAGCAGTTCTTC	CASSVGENEQFF